This TCR beta chain was observed in a study of blood T cell repertoires in COVID-19. Study-level information: The samples span acute and convalescent COVID-19 from the United States, Italy and Spain. The cDNA or gDNA used as material had been derived from T cells, B-cell-depleted T cells, or PBMCs.

The data were produced by immunoSEQ multiplex PCR, yet TCRdb's version contains in-frame clones alone and is incomplete. The sample contains some 83,000 clones, about nine tenths of which appear only once. Per germline, CDR1 SGHTA and CDR2 FQGTGA. V was trimmed by 1 base and J by 0 bases, leaving 16 bases between them. This CDR3 comprises 18 residues. The receptor's source is a man aged 60-69 years with acute or convalescent COVID-19. Sequenced: peripheral blood. V is TRBV7-3 and J is TRBJ1-3; D is perhaps TRBD1 (5 bases). The CDR3 region is CASSLSPLAGGSGNTIYF. CDR3 bases: TGTGCCAGCAGCTTAAGTCCCTTGGCGGGGGGCTCTGGAAACACCATATATTTT.